This T cell receptor beta chain is drawn from a study of blood T cell repertoires in COVID-19. Across the whole study: Samples representing acute and convalescent COVID-19 were sourced from the United States, Italy and Spain. Nucleic acid was either cDNA or gDNA, and it came from T cells, B-cell-depleted T cells, or PBMCs.

The CDR3 spans 12 residues. Germline values: CDR1 SNHLY, CDR2 FYNNEI. V lost 2 bases and J 7 bases, leaving 3 bases between the germline ends. Cohort 3 recovery required two negative PCRs, clearance, or symptom resolution. In the source study's methods: Amplification with reference gene primers provided the estimates of nucleated cell counts. Here immunoSEQ multiplex PCR was the method, and the copy in TCRdb shows in-frame clones only, minus some. That table gives V, J and clone size, and the DNA gave D and trimming. The sample includes 300,000 to 400,000 clones, approximately 91% seen only once; the top ten take approximately 4.7%.

The sequence derives from a man in his 60s who had recovered from COVID-19. The rearrangement joins TRBV2 to TRBJ1-6, with D unresolved. The sequenced sample was PBMCs or T cells enriched from blood (not recorded which). The CDR3 is CASSERNSPLHF. DNA for the CDR3: TGTGCCAGCAGTGAACGGAATTCACCCCTCCACTTT.